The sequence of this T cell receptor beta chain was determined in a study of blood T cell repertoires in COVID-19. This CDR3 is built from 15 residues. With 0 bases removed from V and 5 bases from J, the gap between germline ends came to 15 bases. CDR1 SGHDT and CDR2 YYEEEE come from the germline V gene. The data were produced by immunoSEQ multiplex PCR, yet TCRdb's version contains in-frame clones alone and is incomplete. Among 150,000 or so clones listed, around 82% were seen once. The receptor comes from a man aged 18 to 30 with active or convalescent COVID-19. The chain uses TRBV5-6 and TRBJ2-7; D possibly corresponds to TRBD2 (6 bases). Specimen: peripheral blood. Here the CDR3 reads CASSLAGTVLNEQYF. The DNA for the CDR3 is TGTGCCAGCAGCTTGGCGGGGACTGTACTAAACGAGCAGTACTTC.